Shown below are 22 T cell receptor beta chains from a single sample sequenced in a study of T cell changes during pregnancy in multiple sclerosis. Here immunoSEQ multiplex PCR was the method, and the copy in TCRdb shows in-frame clones only, minus some. This sample carries fewer than 35,000 clones, 75% to 95% of them seen once, and the ten largest clones take roughly 4.5%. The source was CD8+ T cells from peripheral blood mononuclear cells, collected in the second trimester of pregnancy. The receptors were sampled from a female donor with multiple sclerosis, enrolled in a pregnancy study.

V and J are TRBV6-1 and TRBJ2-7, with D possibly being TRBD2 (6 bases). Germline values: CDR1 MNHNS, CDR2 SASEGT. The germline V and J ends were trimmed by 1 base and 2 bases, with 9 bases remaining between them. The CDR3 is made up of 14 amino acids. The chain's CDR3 is CASSEGGGTYEQYF. In nucleotides, the CDR3 is TGTGCCAGCAGTGAAGGGGGAGGAACCTACGAGCAGTACTTC.

This clone appeared once. This chain uses TRBV10-3 with TRBJ2-1; possible D gene TRBD1, 6 bases. This CDR3 has 14 residues. CDR1 and CDR2 from the germline V gene are ENHRY and SYGVKD. V was pared by 2 bases and J by 8 bases, with 13 bases between. The CDR3 DNA is TGTGCCATCAGTGAGCCTAAAACAGGGTATGAGCAGTTCTTC. Amino acids: CAISEPKTGYEQFF.

CDR3 nucleotide sequence: TGTGCCAGCAGTGAATCGGCCGCGGCTGTCTCCTACGAGCAGTACTTC. Translation: CASSESAAAVSYEQYF. The chain combines TRBV2 with TRBJ2-7; D gene uncertain. Trimming left V 2 bases short and J 0 bases short, with 14 bases between. This CDR3 is 16 amino acids long. The germline V gene has CDR1 SNHLY and CDR2 FYNNEI.

V is TRBV4-1 and J is TRBJ1-4; 10 bases map to TRBD1. CDR1 and CDR2 from the germline V gene are MGHRA and YSYEKL. J lost 11 bases, V lost 4 bases, and 10 bases had no gene match. This CDR3 contains 15 residues. CDR3 in DNA: TGCGCCAGCAGCCTCTGGGACAGGGGTTCAGGGAAACTGTTTTTT. Encoded protein: CASSLWDRGSGKLFF.

V is TRBV6-4 and J is TRBJ2-2; no clear D. CDR1 MRHNA and CDR2 SNTAGT come from the germline V gene. There are 14 residues in the CDR3. Deletions cut 4 bases from V and 0 bases from J, with 6 bases between. CDR3 nucleotides: TGTGCCAGCAGTGGCGATTCGAACACCGGGGAGCTGTTTTTT. It yields the protein CASSGDSNTGELFF.

The chain couples TRBV27 to TRBJ2-6, with D tentatively TRBD1 (6 bases). This CDR3 spans 16 amino acids. Germline V gene data show CDR1 as MNHEY and CDR2 as SMNVEV (reference sequence). The V end was cut by 2 bases, the J end by 4 bases, with 12 bases between. Here the CDR3 DNA reads TGTGCCAGCAGTTTACCCCCTGGGGGCGGGGCCAACGTCCTGACTTTC. Translation gives CASSLPPGGGANVLTF. The full variable domain, completed using reference TRBV27 and TRBJ2-6, is EAQVTQNPRYLITVTGKKLTVTCSQNMNHEYMSWYRQDPGLGLRQIYYSMNVEVTDKGDVPEGYKVSRKEKRNFPLILESPSPNQTSLYFCASSLPPGGGANVLTFGAGSRLTVL.

The chain combines TRBV5-6 with TRBJ2-7; perhaps TRBD2 as D (6 bases). Germline CDR1 is SGHDT and CDR2 is YYEEEE. This CDR3 spans 14 amino acids. The V gene lost 3 bases and the J gene lost 3 bases, with 13 bases spanning the gap. CDR3 DNA: TGTGCCAGCAGCTCGGCGGGACTGAACTACGAGCAGTACTTC. Protein sequence: CASSSAGLNYEQYF.

This clone was seen a few times. Other nucleotide sequences in the sample specify the same CDR3. The rearrangement links TRBV9 to TRBJ2-1; 7 bases are a match to TRBD1. Germline V gene data show CDR1 as SGDLS and CDR2 as YYNGEE. V lost 4 bases to trimming and J lost 7 bases; unmatched junction nucleotides: 2. The length of the CDR3 is 12 residues. Here the CDR3 DNA reads TGTGCCAGCAGCCCAGGGGGAAATGAGCAGTTCTTC. It translates to CASSPGGNEQFF.

The chain couples TRBV19 to TRBJ2-1; a weak D match, TRBD2 (6 bases). Trimming cost V 6 bases and J 0 bases, with 9 bases left between them. From germline, CDR1 is LNHDA and CDR2 SQIVND (reference sequence). The CDR3 runs to 14 residues. Written as DNA, the CDR3 is TGTGCCAGTAGGGGACTGCTCTCCTACAATGAGCAGTTCTTC. Its protein product is CASRGLLSYNEQFF.

The V call is TRBV18, the J call TRBJ1-5; 8 bases map to TRBD1. V gave up 6 bases and J gave up 5 bases; unmatched junction bases: 12. This CDR3 is built from 16 residues. From germline, CDR1 is KGHSH and CDR2 LQKENI. For the CDR3, the DNA is TGTGCCAGCTCGGCCACCGGGACAGGAATAGATCAGCCCCAGCATTTT. Amino acids: CASSATGTGIDQPQHF.

V is TRBV5-1 and J is TRBJ2-1; 11 nucleotides line up with TRBD2. Losses at the gene ends were 2 bases for V and 5 bases for J; bases not matched to a gene: 6. The CDR3 is 16 amino acids. Germline CDR1 and CDR2: SGHRS and YFSETQ. The CDR3 nucleotides are TGCGCCAGCAGCTTTAGCGGGAGGGCCCCCGACAATGAGCAGTTCTTC. Encoded protein: CASSFSGRAPDNEQFF. The full variable domain, completed using reference TRBV5-1 and TRBJ2-1, is KAGVTQTPRYLIKTRGQQVTLSCSPISGHRSVSWYQQTPGQGLQFLFEYFSETQRNKGNFPGRFSGRQFSNSRSEMNVSTLELGDSALYLCASSFSGRAPDNEQFFGPGTRLTVL.

This chain connects TRBV9 to TRBJ2-7; tentatively, D is TRBD2 (5 bases). This CDR3 contains 13 residues. Trimming stripped 4 bases from V and 3 bases from J, with 11 bases between. CDR1 and CDR2 from the germline V gene are SGDLS and YYNGEE. The CDR3: CASSPGEGYEQYF. The CDR3 DNA reads TGTGCCAGCAGCCCCGGAGAGGGCTACGAGCAGTACTTC.

The chain is built from TRBV5-1 and TRBJ1-1; D call uncertain. CDR1 SGHRS and CDR2 YFSETQ come from the germline V gene. The CDR3 is 17 residues long. Between the trimmed V and J ends, which lost 0 bases and 0 bases, there was a span of 15 bases. The CDR3 loop is CASSLAGVFELNTEAFF. The CDR3 nucleotides are TGCGCCAGCAGCTTGGCCGGGGTTTTCGAGTTGAACACTGAAGCTTTCTTT.

This clone is judged medium-sized. V is TRBV19 and J is TRBJ2-1; possibly TRBD2 for D (6 bases). CDR3 length equals 14 residues. V shed 5 bases and J shed 6 bases, with 14 bases lying between them. Per the germline V gene, CDR1 is LNHDA and CDR2 is SQIVND (reference sequence). In DNA form, the CDR3 reads TGTGCCAGTAGTGCGGGGAGAGGCCTCAATGAGCAGTTCTTC. It specifies CASSAGRGLNEQFF.

V usage is TRBV27 and J usage is TRBJ2-5; TRBD2 matches at 13 bases. In germline, CDR1 is MNHEY, CDR2 SMNVEV (reference sequence). The junction had 7 bases not matched to a gene; V was cut back by 6 bases and J by 0 bases. This CDR3 comprises 17 residues. The CDR3 bases are TGTGCCAGCAGAGGGACTAGCGGGAACTGGTACCAAGAGACCCAGTACTTC. Its translation is CASRGTSGNWYQETQYF.

The gene calls are TRBV6-6 and TRBJ2-7; the match to TRBD2 covers 12 bases. Trimming cost V 6 bases and J 5 bases; bases outside gene matches: 5. Germline lookup yields CDR1 MNHNY and CDR2 SVGAGI (reference sequence). The CDR3 covers 14 residues. The CDR3 reads CASSRLAGVNEQYF. The CDR3 nucleotides read TGTGCCAGCAGCAGACTAGCGGGAGTAAACGAGCAGTACTTC.

The CDR3 DNA reads TGTGCCAGCAGTGAAGATGGGACTAGCGGGAGGGCCCGAAGAGATGTAATGTTCTTC. Translated, it gives CASSEDGTSGRARRDVMFF. The chain carries TRBV2 and TRBJ2-1; 16 bases align to TRBD2. Germline V gene lookup returns CDR1 SNHLY and CDR2 FYNNEI. The CDR3 spans 19 residues. V shed 1 base and J 15 bases; nucleotides not matched to a gene: 18. Full variable domain (missing parts from reference TRBV2 and TRBJ2-1): EPEVTQTPSHQVTQMGQEVILRCVPISNHLYFYWYRQILGQKVEFLVSFYNNEISEKSEIFDDQFSVERPDGSNFTLKIRSTKLEDSAMYFCASSEDGTSGRARRDVMFFGPGTRLTVL.

V gene TRBV29-1 combines with J gene TRBJ2-3; D uncertain. The CDR3 covers 13 residues. CDR1 and CDR2 from the germline V gene are SQVTM and ANQGSEA. The V and J ends lost 3 bases and 2 bases respectively, with 9 bases between them. In DNA form, the CDR3 reads TGCAGCGTTGAGGTGAGGATCACAGATACGCAGTATTTT. Translated, it gives CSVEVRITDTQYF.

J is TRBJ2-7 and V is TRBV4-1; D call uncertain. CDR3 length equals 13 residues. CDR1 MGHRA and CDR2 YSYEKL come from the germline V gene. With 7 bases removed from V and 0 bases from J, the gap between germline ends came to 10 bases. The CDR3 loop reads CASNAENSYEQYF. The DNA of the CDR3 is TGCGCCAGCAATGCGGAGAACTCCTACGAGCAGTACTTC.

The V call is TRBV18, the J call TRBJ2-1, with 9 bases identical to TRBD1. V dropped 5 bases and J dropped 6; count of bases not matched to a gene: 14. Germline V gene sequence: CDR1 KGHSH, CDR2 LQKENI. The length of the CDR3 is 17 residues. CDR3 in amino acids: CASSGYSGTGKPNEQFF. The CDR3 DNA follows: TGTGCCAGCTCAGGCTACTCCGGGACAGGGAAACCCAATGAGCAGTTCTTC.

About this clone: Its ends do not fully match the called genes, so a read error is possible. The genes are TRBV2 and TRBJ2-5; 10 nucleotides agree with TRBD2. This CDR3 spans 14 amino acids. Germline V CDR1 and CDR2: SNHLY, FYNNEI. This CDR3 reads CASSEAGGQETQYF. The CDR3 bases are TGTGCCAGCAGCGAAGCGGGAGGGCAAGAGACCCAGTACTTC.

The chain links TRBV7-6 to TRBJ2-3; 12 bases fit TRBD2. CDR1 and CDR2 from the germline V gene are SGHVS and FNYEAQ. The CDR3 runs to 15 residues. Trimming removed 4 bases from V and 3 bases from J; junction bases left unmatched: 2. CDR3 region: CASSWTSGTTDTQYF. DNA of the CDR3: TGTGCCAGCAGCTGGACTAGCGGGACTACAGATACGCAGTATTTT.